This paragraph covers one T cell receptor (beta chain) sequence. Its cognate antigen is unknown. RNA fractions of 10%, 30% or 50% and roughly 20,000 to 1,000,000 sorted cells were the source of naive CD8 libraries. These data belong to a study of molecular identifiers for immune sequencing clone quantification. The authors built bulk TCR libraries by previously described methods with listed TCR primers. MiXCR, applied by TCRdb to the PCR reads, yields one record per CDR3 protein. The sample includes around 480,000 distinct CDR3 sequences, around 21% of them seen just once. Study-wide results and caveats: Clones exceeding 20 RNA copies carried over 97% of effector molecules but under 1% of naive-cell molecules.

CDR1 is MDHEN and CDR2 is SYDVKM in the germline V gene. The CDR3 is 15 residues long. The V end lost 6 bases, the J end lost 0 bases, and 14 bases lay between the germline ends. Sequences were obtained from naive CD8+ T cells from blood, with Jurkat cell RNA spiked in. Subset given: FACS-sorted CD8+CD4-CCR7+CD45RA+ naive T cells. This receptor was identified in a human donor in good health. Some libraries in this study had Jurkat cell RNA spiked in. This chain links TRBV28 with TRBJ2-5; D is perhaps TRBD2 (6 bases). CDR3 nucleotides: TGTGCCAGCAGCCCCCGGGACTGGTACCAAGAGACCCAGTACTTC. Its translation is CASSPRDWYQETQYF.